These 26 T cell receptor beta chains were all obtained from the same sample, sequenced in a study of radiation and T cells in renal cell carcinoma. Here immunoSEQ multiplex PCR was the method, and the copy in TCRdb shows in-frame clones only, minus some. The sample lists tens of thousands of clones, about 80% occurring once. Time point noted: blood 2 weeks post-SBRT. Treatment here: 15 Gy SBRT to primary tumor, nephrectomy 4 weeks later. The material was blood, obtained from a patient whose treatment included radiotherapy and nephrectomy. The receptors come from a woman between 70 and 85 years old with renal cell carcinoma.

The chain carries TRBV5-1 and TRBJ1-2, with D unresolved. CDR3 size: 13 residues. Per the germline V gene, CDR1 is SGHRS and CDR2 is YFSETQ. The V end was cut by 3 bases, the J end by 7 bases, with 13 bases between. The CDR3 reads CASSSTPEAGYTF. The CDR3 region has the DNA TGCGCCAGCAGCTCCACCCCGGAGGCTGGCTACACCTTC. Drawing the rest from reference TRBV5-1 and TRBJ1-2, the complete variable domain is KAGVTQTPRYLIKTRGQQVTLSCSPISGHRSVSWYQQTPGQGLQFLFEYFSETQRNKGNFPGRFSGRQFSNSRSEMNVSTLELGDSALYLCASSSTPEAGYTFGSGTRLTVV.

The genes are TRBV4-1 and TRBJ1-4; D possibly corresponds to TRBD1 (5 bases). Germline-derived CDR1 and CDR2 are MGHRA and YSYEKL. The CDR3 is 18 amino acids. V was clipped by 0 bases and J by 5 bases, with 19 bases between them. The CDR3 nucleotides read TGCGCCAGCAGCCAAGAGAGGTCCCGGGGGAGCTTCAATGAAAAACTGTTTTTT. Its translation: CASSQERSRGSFNEKLFF.

The chain joins TRBV5-1 to TRBJ2-7; D gene unclear. Trimming removed 2 bases from V and 3 bases from J, with 3 bases in between. The CDR3 has 11 residues. Germline V lookup: CDR1 SGHRS, CDR2 YFSETQ. The CDR3 reads CASSLNYEQYF. CDR3 DNA sequence: TGCGCCAGCAGCTTAAACTACGAGCAGTACTTC.

J is TRBJ1-2 and V is TRBV28; no reliable D call. V was cut by 6 bases and J by 8 bases, with 19 bases left in between. Germline CDR1 and CDR2: MDHEN and SYDVKM. The CDR3 contains 14 residues. DNA for the CDR3: TGTGCCAGCAGAACACCCTCAGGACGGGGAGGCTACACCTTC. This translates into CASRTPSGRGGYTF.

The rearrangement links TRBV29-1 to TRBJ2-7; D perhaps matches TRBD1 (7 bases). Germline V CDR1 and CDR2: SQVTM, ANQGSEA. This CDR3 has 12 amino acids. Trimming removed 4 bases from V and 7 bases from J, with 14 bases in between. CDR3 loop: CSVASGGREQYF. The CDR3 DNA reads TGCAGCGTTGCCTCAGGGGGGCGAGAGCAGTACTTC.

There are a few counts of this clone. This chain's CDR3 is CATSGTEDPNEKLFF. As DNA, the CDR3 is TGTGCCACCTCCGGGACAGAGGATCCTAATGAAAAACTGTTTTTT. The chain combines TRBV10-3 with TRBJ1-4; 7 positions agree with TRBD1. Unmatched junction bases numbered 11, after V lost 10 bases and J lost 3 bases. Germline V gene data show CDR1 as ENHRY and CDR2 as SYGVKD. CDR3 length: 15 residues.

This sequence joins TRBV4-3 and TRBJ2-1; D not resolved. Germline CDR1 reads LGHNA; CDR2 reads YSLEER. The CDR3 extends over 14 amino acids. Trimming took 0 bases from V and 10 from J, leaving 13 bases between them. CDR3 sequence: CASSQDVLVGEQFF. Here the CDR3 DNA reads TGCGCCAGCAGCCAAGATGTCCTAGTAGGAGAGCAGTTCTTC.

The chain recombines TRBV19 with TRBJ2-3; D uncertain. Trimming removed 1 base at V and 6 bases at J, with 14 bases between. The germline V gene encodes CDR1 LNHDA and CDR2 SQIVND (reference sequence). The CDR3 covers 15 residues. Here the CDR3 reads CASSIGPYSSDTQYF. The CDR3, as DNA: TGTGCCAGTAGTATAGGCCCTTATAGTTCGGATACGCAGTATTTT.

The chain is built from TRBV7-9 and TRBJ1-4, with D perhaps matching TRBD1 (5 bases). The CDR3 is made up of 15 amino acids. V was trimmed by 0 bases and J by 10 bases, leaving 15 bases between them. CDR1 and CDR2 (germline): SEHNR, FQNEAQ (reference sequence). CDR3 coding DNA: TGTGCCAGCAGCTTAGCCGACAGCTCAGCCGGAAAACTGTTTTTT. Protein: CASSLADSSAGKLFF.

The chain couples TRBV4-1 to TRBJ2-3; no clear D gene. Germline CDR1 MGHRA, CDR2 YSYEKL. The CDR3 loop spans 17 amino acids. V gave up 0 bases and J gave up 4 bases, with 17 bases separating them. The chain's CDR3 is CASSQDPPAEGPDTQYF. The CDR3 DNA is TGCGCCAGCAGCCAAGATCCGCCTGCGGAAGGGCCAGATACGCAGTATTTT.

This clone was counted only a few times. This chain links TRBV9 with TRBJ2-2; the D is unclear. CDR3 size: 13 residues. V was pared by 0 bases and J by 4 bases, with 4 bases between. The germline gives CDR1 SGDLS, CDR2 YYNGEE. The CDR3 spells CASSVVSTGELFF. The CDR3 region has the DNA TGTGCCAGCAGCGTAGTGTCCACCGGGGAGCTGTTTTTT.

J is TRBJ1-1 and V is TRBV19; D perhaps matches TRBD1 (6 bases). The V gene lost 5 bases and the J gene lost 5 bases, with 15 bases spanning the gap. The length of the CDR3 is 14 residues. The germline V gene has CDR1 LNHDA and CDR2 SQIVND (reference sequence). In DNA form, the CDR3 reads TGTGCCAGTAGTCCCCCAGGGGTTCGGACTGAAGCTTTCTTT. As protein: CASSPPGVRTEAFF. Together with reference TRBV19 and TRBJ1-1, the CDR3 gives the full variable domain: DGGITQSPKYLFRKEGQNVTLSCEQNLNHDAMYWYRQDPGQGLRLIYYSQIVNDFQKGDIAEGYSVSREKKESFPLTVTSAQKNPTAFYLCASSPPGVRTEAFFGQGTRLTVV.

The CDR3 is CASSQDPTGLNIQYF. The CDR3 DNA follows: TGCGCCAGCAGCCAAGATCCGACGGGGCTTAACATTCAGTACTTC. J is TRBJ2-4 and V is TRBV4-1, with D perhaps TRBD1 or TRBD2 (5 bases each). This CDR3 has 15 amino acids. Per germline, CDR1 MGHRA and CDR2 YSYEKL. The germline V and J ends were trimmed by 0 bases and 7 bases, with 13 bases remaining between them.

V gene TRBV5-1 combines with J gene TRBJ2-5; tentatively, D is TRBD2 (7 bases). The CDR3 consists of 19 residues. In germline, CDR1 is SGHRS, CDR2 YFSETQ. The ends were cut back, 2 bases at V and 1 base at J, with 24 bases in the middle. The chain's CDR3 is CASSFQPGGRLAIQETQYF. CDR3 in DNA: TGCGCCAGCAGCTTCCAACCGGGGGGCCGATTAGCGATCCAAGAGACCCAGTACTTC.

V usage is TRBV19 and J usage is TRBJ2-1, with 11 nucleotides matching TRBD2. Germline values: CDR1 LNHDA, CDR2 SQIVND (reference sequence). This CDR3 has 14 residues. The ends lost 4 bases at V and 9 bases at J; junction bases unmatched: 5. CDR3 protein: CASSRTSGRREQFF. The CDR3 coding sequence is TGTGCCAGTAGTAGAACTAGCGGGAGACGTGAGCAGTTCTTC.

The gene calls are TRBV25-1 and TRBJ1-3; D is ambiguous. V shed 3 bases and J shed 0 bases, with 6 bases lying between them. The germline V gene has CDR1 MGHDK and CDR2 SYGVNS. This CDR3 is 14 amino acids long. As DNA, the CDR3 is TGTGCCAGCAGTGAGGGCTCCTCTGGAAACACCATATATTTT. This encodes CASSEGSSGNTIYF. Supplemented by reference TRBV25-1 and TRBJ1-3, the full variable domain reads EADIYQTPRYLVIGTGKKITLECSQTMGHDKMYWYQQDPGMELHLIHYSYGVNSTEKGDLSSESTVSRIRTEHFPLTLESARPSHTSQYLCASSEGSSGNTIYFGEGSWLTVV.

The V gene is TRBV6-5, the J gene TRBJ2-7, with unresolved D. CDR1 and CDR2 (germline): MNHEY, SVGAGI. The V and J ends lost 2 bases and 7 bases respectively, with 9 bases between them. This CDR3 has 12 amino acids. The CDR3: CASSYHLLEQYF. Here the CDR3 DNA reads TGTGCCAGCAGTTACCACTTGCTGGAGCAGTACTTC.

The V call is TRBV7-2, the J call TRBJ2-5; no definite D call. In germline, CDR1 is SGHTA, CDR2 FQGNSA. V was pared by 5 bases and J by 2 bases, with 9 bases between. This CDR3 has 13 amino acids. This CDR3 is CASSTDIQETQYF. The DNA of the CDR3 is TGTGCCAGCAGCACCGACATACAAGAGACCCAGTACTTC.

This clone was seen once. The rearrangement links TRBV18 to TRBJ1-3, with no clear D. The germline CDR1 and CDR2 sequences are KGHSH and LQKENI. V lost 3 bases and J lost 0, with 9 bases in between. CDR3 size: 15 residues. The CDR3 region is CASSPEMASGNTIYF. CDR3 in DNA: TGTGCCAGCTCACCTGAAATGGCCTCTGGAAACACCATATATTTT.

The DNA of the CDR3 is TGTGCCAGTAGTATTGGCAGGGGGCTGGATGAGCAGTTCTTC. Amino acids: CASSIGRGLDEQFF. This chain connects TRBV19 to TRBJ2-1, with 8 bases matching TRBD1. This CDR3 has 14 amino acids. Germline V lookup: CDR1 LNHDA, CDR2 SQIVND (reference sequence). V trimming: 3 bases; J trimming: 8 bases; junction bases outside the gene matches: 6. The whole variable domain, remainder taken from reference TRBV19 and TRBJ2-1, is DGGITQSPKYLFRKEGQNVTLSCEQNLNHDAMYWYRQDPGQGLRLIYYSQIVNDFQKGDIAEGYSVSREKKESFPLTVTSAQKNPTAFYLCASSIGRGLDEQFFGPGTRLTVL.

The chain couples TRBV10-3 to TRBJ1-2; no clear D. The V end lost 2 bases, the J end lost 7 bases, and 11 bases lay between the germline ends. This CDR3 region has 13 residues. The germline V gene has CDR1 ENHRY and CDR2 SYGVKD. The CDR3 is CAISEPRYAGYTF. CDR3 DNA: TGTGCCATCAGTGAGCCTCGATACGCTGGCTACACCTTC.

In its sample, this clone was seen once. This chain joins TRBV28 and TRBJ1-5; possibly TRBD1 for D (6 bases). Looked up from germline, CDR1 is MDHEN and CDR2 is SYDVKM. CDR3 size: 14 residues. Trimming removed 2 bases at V and 7 bases at J, with 12 bases between. CDR3 nucleotides: TGTGCCAGCAGTTTAGTTCTAGGGGGACAGCCCCAGCATTTT. Its translation: CASSLVLGGQPQHF.

V is TRBV19 and J is TRBJ2-5; TRBD1 aligns across 7 bases. V was clipped by 3 bases and J by 5 bases; unmatched bases: 0. CDR1 and CDR2 (germline): LNHDA, SQIVND (reference sequence). The CDR3 runs to 12 residues. The CDR3 loop reads CASSIRGETQYF. Here the CDR3 DNA reads TGTGCCAGTAGTATCAGGGGGGAGACCCAGTACTTC.

This clone was recorded a few times. V is TRBV7-3 and J is TRBJ1-5, with D unclear. Trimming removed 6 bases from V and 2 bases from J, with 8 bases in between. The CDR3 extends over 13 amino acids. Germline-derived CDR1 and CDR2 are SGHTA and FQGTGA. The CDR3 nucleotides read TGTGCCAGCAGTCGTTCGGGCAATCAGCCCCAGCATTTT. Its protein product is CASSRSGNQPQHF.

This chain connects TRBV5-4 to TRBJ2-3; the match to TRBD2 covers 11 bases. The trim removed 4 bases at V and 5 bases at J, leaving 9 bases unmatched. There are 16 residues in the CDR3. Germline CDR1 SGHNT, CDR2 YYREEE (reference sequence). The CDR3 coding sequence is TGTGCCAGCAGCCGGACAGTACTAGCGGGAGTAGATACGCAGTATTTT. It is translated as CASSRTVLAGVDTQYF.

The rearrangement links TRBV29-1 to TRBJ1-2, with 10 bases identical to TRBD1. Germline lookup yields CDR1 SQVTM and CDR2 ANQGSEA. This CDR3 comprises 13 residues. The J segment lost 4 bases and the V segment lost 7 bases, leaving 6 bases of the junction unmatched. Here the CDR3 reads CSGRQGAGYGYTF. The CDR3 nucleotides read TGCAGCGGTAGACAGGGGGCTGGCTATGGCTACACCTTC.